This T cell receptor beta chain was sequenced during a study of T-cell reconstitution after alpha-beta-depleted transplantation in children. Study-level points and caveats: At around two months after transplant, the alpha-beta T cells were reportedly derived from several hundred expanded clones that came from non-depleted graft cells.

Trimming removed 6 bases from V and 4 bases from J, with 23 bases in between. The germline gives CDR1 DFQATT, CDR2 SNEGSKA (reference sequence). The CDR3 is 16 amino acids. A TCRbeta library incorporating unique molecular identifiers was prepared. TCRdb redid the calling of the PCR reads with MiXCR, one entry per CDR3 protein. The data hold about 250,000 distinct CDR3 sequences, with more than 20% observed a single time. Turning to this clonotype: Antigen: not known.

The rearrangement links TRBV20-1 to TRBJ2-3; D assignment may be TRBD1 or TRBD2 (5 bases each). The clonotype was recovered from a female patient aged 2 to 10 who had a stem cell transplant for congenital amegakaryocytic thrombocytopenia, so the T cells may come from the graft donor. Source: PBMCs, mostly from graft donor cells, taken 360 days after TCRalphabeta/CD19-depleted stem cell transplant. CDR3 residues: CSAASGRLDGPDTQYF. The CDR3 region has the DNA TGCAGTGCGGCCTCGGGGCGGCTAGACGGGCCAGATACGCAGTATTTT.